These T cell receptor beta chains were read from a single sample in a study of somatic mutations in cytotoxic T cells in rheumatoid arthritis. Clones were sequenced by immunoSEQ multiplex PCR, and TCRdb holds only the in-frame ones, with some missing. The table has approximately 15,000 clones, roughly 77% seen once. The sequenced material came from CD8+ T cells sorted from blood. These receptors all come from an adult with rheumatoid arthritis. Each CDR3 is given with its conserved first and last residue. A D gene is named only where the DNA matches it firmly. The size field is filled for only some rows; it gives once, few, many or a size class.

CASSLVVPSDQGYEKLFF	TGTGCCAGCAGCTTAGTAGTGCCCTCGGACCAGGGGTATGAAAAACTGTTTTTT	TRBJ1-4	.	.	TRBV5-6
CASSMGLAGGGADEQFF	TGTGCCAGCAGCATGGGACTAGCGGGAGGGGGGGCTGATGAGCAGTTCTTC	TRBJ2-1	TRBD2	.	TRBV7-9
CACGGRGYSYGYTF	TGTGCCTGCGGAGGAAGGGGGTATTCCTATGGCTACACCTTC	TRBJ1-2	.	.	TRBV30
CATSTTLEASSYNSPLHF	TGTGCCACCTCAACCACCCTTGAGGCGAGCTCCTATAATTCACCCCTCCACTTT	TRBJ1-6	.	medium-sized	TRBV7-8
CASTVGGIEAFF	TGTGCCAGTACCGTGGGGGGAATTGAAGCTTTCTTT	TRBJ1-1	.	.	TRBV19
CASSDGTSGSWADTQYF	TGTGCCAGCAGTGACGGGACTAGCGGGAGTTGGGCAGATACGCAGTATTTT	TRBJ2-3	TRBD2	once	TRBV2
CASSFGRGAGTGELFF	TGTGCCAGCAGCTTCGGTCGAGGGGCGGGCACCGGGGAGCTGTTTTTT	TRBJ2-2	.	few	TRBV11-2
CASSPPGDRYTF	TGCGCCAGCAGCCCACCCGGAGACCGCTACACCTTC	TRBJ1-2	.	.	TRBV4-1
CASSLEGSYNEQFF	TGTGCCAGCAGCTTGGAAGGGTCCTACAATGAGCAGTTCTTC	TRBJ2-1	.	.	TRBV5-4
CASSQGGGILNEAFF	TGCGCCAGCAGCCAAGGGGGGGGGATTTTGAATGAAGCTTTCTTT	TRBJ1-1	.	.	TRBV4-1
CASSPDRGRDIQYF	TGTGCCAGCAGCCCGGACAGGGGGAGGGACATTCAGTACTTC	TRBJ2-4	TRBD1	.	TRBV7-9
CASKYRGSSEQYF	TGTGCCAGTAAATACAGGGGGTCAAGCGAGCAGTACTTC	TRBJ2-7	TRBD1	.	TRBV19
CASSLWTEAFF	TGTGCCAGCAGCCTTTGGACTGAAGCTTTCTTT	TRBJ1-1	.	.	TRBV11-2
CASSTENIQYF	TGTGCCAGCAGTACAGAAAACATTCAGTACTTC	TRBJ2-4	.	.	TRBV28
CASSLVGYSNQPQHF	TGTGCCAGCAGTTTAGTGGGGTATAGCAATCAGCCCCAGCATTTT	TRBJ1-5	.	.	TRBV27
CAISGNSLEPEQYF	TGTGCCATCAGTGGGAATAGCCTTGAACCCGAGCAGTACTTC	TRBJ2-7	.	.	TRBV10-3
CASSFNIGNSGNTIYF	TGTGCCAGCAGCTTCAACATCGGGAACTCTGGAAACACCATATATTTT	TRBJ1-3	.	.	TRBV5-6
CASSLSPPPGNEKLFF	TGTGCCAGCAGTTTATCCCCTCCCCCTGGTAATGAAAAACTGTTTTTT	TRBJ1-4	.	.	TRBV6-5
CASSPWDGMNTEAFF	TGTGCCAGCAGCCCCTGGGATGGAATGAACACTGAAGCTTTCTTT	TRBJ1-1	.	.	TRBV27
CASSLELAGANVLTF	TGTGCCAGCAGCTTGGAATTAGCTGGGGCCAACGTCCTGACTTTC	TRBJ2-6	.	.	TRBV5-6
CASSHPSGELFF	TGTGCCAGCAGCCACCCCTCGGGGGAGCTGTTTTTT	TRBJ2-2	.	few	TRBV9
CASSLGLAGGPRRDTQYF	TGTGCCAGCAGCTTGGGTCTAGCGGGAGGGCCGAGGAGAGATACGCAGTATTTT	TRBJ2-3	TRBD2	.	TRBV5-4
CASMKGRTYNEQFF	TGTGCCAGCATGAAGGGAAGAACCTACAATGAGCAGTTCTTC	TRBJ2-1	.	.	TRBV28
CASSFWQNTEAFF	TGTGCCAGCAGCTTTTGGCAGAACACTGAAGCTTTCTTT	TRBJ1-1	.	.	TRBV7-2
CASSLGSGQGGDTQYF	TGTGCCAGCAGCTTAGGTTCCGGACAGGGAGGAGATACGCAGTATTTT	TRBJ2-3	TRBD1	medium-sized	TRBV11-2
CASSVSRQGNEQFF	TGTGCCAGTAGTGTCAGTAGACAGGGGAATGAGCAGTTCTTC	TRBJ2-1	TRBD1	.	TRBV19
CASSLSAGGQRKTQYF	TGTGCCAGCAGTTTATCGGCGGGAGGGCAAAGAAAGACCCAGTACTTC	TRBJ2-5	TRBD2	.	TRBV27
CASSSGLALEQFF	TGTGCCAGCAGCTCGGGACTAGCGCTTGAGCAGTTCTTC	TRBJ2-1	TRBD2	.	TRBV11-3
CASSLAWDNSYEQYF	TGTGCCAGCAGCTTAGCGTGGGACAACTCCTACGAGCAGTACTTC	TRBJ2-7	.	.	TRBV11-2
CASSQDLGAYSNQPQHF	TGCGCCAGCAGCCAAGATCTCGGGGCCTATAGCAATCAGCCCCAGCATTTT	TRBJ1-5	.	.	TRBV4-1
CASSFYPSYEQYF	TGTGCCAGCAGTTTTTACCCCTCCTACGAGCAGTACTTC	TRBJ2-7	.	.	TRBV27
CASSPNAGTEAFF	TGCGCCAGCAGCCCTAATGCGGGGACTGAAGCTTTCTTT	TRBJ1-1	.	few	TRBV4-1
CASSPTDTNTEAFF	TGTGCCAGCAGCCCAACGGACACGAACACTGAAGCTTTCTTT	TRBJ1-1	.	.	TRBV7-8
CASRPGEREGDEQYF	TGTGCAAGTCGCCCGGGGGAGCGGGAGGGCGACGAGCAGTACTTC	TRBJ2-7	.	.	TRBV12-2
CASSLTSGGSLQYF	TGCGCCAGCAGCTTAACTAGCGGGGGTTCTTTGCAGTACTTC	TRBJ2-7	TRBD2	.	TRBV5-1
CASSQGGASNQPQHF	TGCGCCAGCAGCCAAGGGGGGGCTAGCAATCAGCCCCAGCATTTT	TRBJ1-5	.	.	TRBV4-1
CAWTLLESLPEAFF	TGTGCCTGGACCCTCCTAGAGTCTCTTCCTGAAGCTTTCTTT	TRBJ1-1	.	.	TRBV30
CASSFWGSGELFF	TGTGCCAGCAGTTTTTGGGGGTCCGGGGAGCTGTTTTTT	TRBJ2-2	.	once	TRBV9
CASSLGGLAGGVETQYF	TGTGCCAGCAGCTTAGGCGGGCTAGCGGGGGGAGTGGAGACCCAGTACTTC	TRBJ2-5	TRBD2	.	TRBV7-6
CASSLAPYGHEQYF	TGTGCCAGCAGCTTAGCTCCATACGGCCACGAGCAGTACTTC	TRBJ2-7	.	.	TRBV7-6
CSVGTGLGPAKNIQYF	TGCAGCGTCGGGACAGGGTTGGGGCCAGCCAAAAACATTCAGTACTTC	TRBJ2-4	TRBD1	.	TRBV29-1
CASSESEDLNTEAFF	TGTGCCAGCAGTGAGTCCGAGGATTTGAACACTGAAGCTTTCTTT	TRBJ1-1	.	.	TRBV2
CASSLAGEDYEQFF	TGTGCCAGCAGTTTAGCGGGAGAGGACTATGAGCAGTTCTTC	TRBJ2-1	TRBD2	.	TRBV6-4
CASSLDGEAEAFF	TGTGCCAGCAGCCTGGACGGTGAGGCTGAAGCTTTCTTT	TRBJ1-1	.	.	TRBV11-1
CASSPATGIYGYTF	TGTGCCAGCAGTCCCGCCACAGGGATCTATGGCTACACCTTC	TRBJ1-2	.	.	TRBV27
CASSIQTSPLGEQYF	TGTGCCAGCAGTATCCAGACTAGCCCCCTTGGGGAGCAGTACTTC	TRBJ2-7	TRBD2	.	TRBV6-1
CASSLVYGDTHGYTF	TGTGCCAGCAGCTTAGTGTATGGTGATACTCATGGCTACACCTTC	TRBJ1-2	.	.	TRBV7-9